Listed below are T cell receptor beta chains from one sample, sequenced in a study of OX40 agonist ivuxolimab in advanced cancers. Method: immunoSEQ multiplex PCR; TCRdb's copy keeps in-frame clones and lacks some. The data show approximately 54,000 clones, 80% to 95% seen once. Sequencing used CD4+ or CD8+ T cells sorted from blood, obtained in a trial of the OX40 agonist ivuxolimab. Source of these receptors: an adult with an advanced solid tumor such as melanoma, head and neck, liver or kidney cancer. The CDR3 runs from the conserved cysteine through the conserved F or W. Fields, in order: CDR3 DNA, CDR3 protein, clone size, J gene, D gene, V gene. The D gene is left open where the match is weak. Clone sizes are given selectively: once, few, many, or a class where the clone is expanded.

CDR3 DNA: TGCGCCAGCAGCCAAGTTTTTCTAGCGGGGGGGCTTGATACGCAGTATTTT
CDR3 protein: CASSQVFLAGGLDTQYF
clone size: few
J gene: TRBJ2-3
D gene: TRBD2
V gene: TRBV4-1

CDR3 DNA: TGTGCCATCGGGGGGACATATGGCTACACCTTC
CDR3 protein: CAIGGTYGYTF
clone size: -
J gene: TRBJ1-2
D gene: -
V gene: TRBV10-3

CDR3 DNA: TGTGCCAGCAGCTTAGCGGCGGCCAGGGAAGCTTTCTTT
CDR3 protein: CASSLAAAREAFF
clone size: -
J gene: TRBJ1-1
D gene: -
V gene: TRBV7-9

CDR3 DNA: TGCGCCAGCAGTTCCAGGGGGAGGGAGACCCAGTACTTC
CDR3 protein: CASSSRGRETQYF
clone size: -
J gene: TRBJ2-5
D gene: -
V gene: TRBV5-1

CDR3 DNA: TGTGCCAGCAGCTCGACAGGGGTTCCCTCCTACGAGCAGTACTTC
CDR3 protein: CASSSTGVPSYEQYF
clone size: -
J gene: TRBJ2-7
D gene: TRBD1
V gene: TRBV7-9

CDR3 DNA: TGCAGCGTCGACTATGAGGTGAACACTGAAGCTTTCTTT
CDR3 protein: CSVDYEVNTEAFF
clone size: -
J gene: TRBJ1-1
D gene: -
V gene: TRBV29-1

CDR3 DNA: TGCGCCAGCAGCCAAGGAGGGACAGGGGGCTACGAGCAGTACTTC
CDR3 protein: CASSQGGTGGYEQYF
clone size: -
J gene: TRBJ2-7
D gene: TRBD1
V gene: TRBV4-3

CDR3 DNA: TGTGCCAGTAGTGCTTGGGACCACGGGGAGGAGCTGTTTTTT
CDR3 protein: CASSAWDHGEELFF
clone size: -
J gene: TRBJ2-2
D gene: -
V gene: TRBV19

CDR3 DNA: TGTGCCAGCAGCCCCACAGGGAGCGCTGAAGCTTTCTTT
CDR3 protein: CASSPTGSAEAFF
clone size: -
J gene: TRBJ1-1
D gene: -
V gene: TRBV28

CDR3 DNA: TGTGCCTGGAGCCTAGCGGGAGATACGCAGTATTTT
CDR3 protein: CAWSLAGDTQYF
clone size: -
J gene: TRBJ2-3
D gene: TRBD2
V gene: TRBV30

CDR3 DNA: TGTGCCAGCAGCTTACTTGCTGCAGGAGCCTATAATTCACCCCTCCACTTT
CDR3 protein: CASSLLAAGAYNSPLHF
clone size: -
J gene: TRBJ1-6
D gene: -
V gene: TRBV7-9

CDR3 DNA: TGTGCCAGCAGCGGGCTAGAAGACTACAATGAGCAGTTCTTC
CDR3 protein: CASSGLEDYNEQFF
clone size: -
J gene: TRBJ2-1
D gene: -
V gene: TRBV9

CDR3 DNA: TGTGCCAGCAGTTCCACTCCGGGACAGGGGTTTAGCAATCAGCCCCAGCATTTT
CDR3 protein: CASSSTPGQGFSNQPQHF
clone size: -
J gene: TRBJ1-5
D gene: TRBD1
V gene: TRBV28

CDR3 DNA: TGTGCCAGCAGTCGCGACAGGGGGCGTACTGAAGCTTTCTTT
CDR3 protein: CASSRDRGRTEAFF
clone size: -
J gene: TRBJ1-1
D gene: TRBD1
V gene: TRBV28

CDR3 DNA: TGTGCCAGCAGCCCGCCGGGGACAACTGAAGCTTTCTTT
CDR3 protein: CASSPPGTTEAFF
clone size: -
J gene: TRBJ1-1
D gene: -
V gene: TRBV7-9

CDR3 DNA: TGCGCCAGCAGCCAAGACGGGGGGTCACCCCTCCACTTT
CDR3 protein: CASSQDGGSPLHF
clone size: -
J gene: TRBJ1-6
D gene: -
V gene: TRBV4-1

CDR3 DNA: TGTGCCTGGAGTAAGGATAACTACGAGCAGTACTTC
CDR3 protein: CAWSKDNYEQYF
clone size: -
J gene: TRBJ2-7
D gene: -
V gene: TRBV30

CDR3 DNA: TGTGCCAGCAGTTTTGGAAGGGGGCTCATTTCTGAAAGCTACGAGCAGTACTTC
CDR3 protein: CASSFGRGLISESYEQYF
clone size: -
J gene: TRBJ2-7
D gene: TRBD1
V gene: TRBV27

CDR3 DNA: TGCAGCGCGGGGGCGGAAAATGAGCAGTTCTTC
CDR3 protein: CSAGAENEQFF
clone size: few
J gene: TRBJ2-1
D gene: -
V gene: TRBV29-1

CDR3 DNA: TGCAGCGTTGAAGGGCTAGCGGGAGCCCCGAACACCGGGGAGCTGTTTTTT
CDR3 protein: CSVEGLAGAPNTGELFF
clone size: once
J gene: TRBJ2-2
D gene: TRBD2
V gene: TRBV29-1

CDR3 DNA: TGTGCCAGCAGCCTTGGACAGGGCACAGATACGCAGTATTTT
CDR3 protein: CASSLGQGTDTQYF
clone size: -
J gene: TRBJ2-3
D gene: TRBD1
V gene: TRBV7-6

CDR3 DNA: TGCGCCAGCAGCCTGGGACAGGGCTACGAGCAGTACTTC
CDR3 protein: CASSLGQGYEQYF
clone size: once
J gene: TRBJ2-7
D gene: TRBD1
V gene: TRBV4-3

CDR3 DNA: TGTGCCAGCAGTTTTATGACAGGGCAGGACACCGGGGAGCTGTTTTTT
CDR3 protein: CASSFMTGQDTGELFF
clone size: -
J gene: TRBJ2-2
D gene: TRBD1
V gene: TRBV28

CDR3 DNA: TGTGCCAGCAGCCCAGAGGGGTCCCCGGAGACCCAGTACTTC
CDR3 protein: CASSPEGSPETQYF
clone size: -
J gene: TRBJ2-5
D gene: -
V gene: TRBV9

CDR3 DNA: TGCGCCAGCAGCGACGGGACTAGCGGGAGCAATGAGCAGTTCTTC
CDR3 protein: CASSDGTSGSNEQFF
clone size: -
J gene: TRBJ2-1
D gene: TRBD2
V gene: TRBV4-3

CDR3 DNA: TGTGCCAGCAGCTTGGGACAGGGGACTCAGCCCCAGCATTTT
CDR3 protein: CASSLGQGTQPQHF
clone size: -
J gene: TRBJ1-5
D gene: TRBD1
V gene: TRBV5-8

CDR3 DNA: TGTGCCAGCAGCTTAACGGCAGCGTCTAGCACAGATACGCAGTATTTT
CDR3 protein: CASSLTAASSTDTQYF
clone size: -
J gene: TRBJ2-3
D gene: -
V gene: TRBV7-3

CDR3 DNA: TGTGCCAGCAGTGACGAGGGGTTAGGGGGCACTGAAGCTTTCTTT
CDR3 protein: CASSDEGLGGTEAFF
clone size: -
J gene: TRBJ1-1
D gene: -
V gene: TRBV6-1

CDR3 DNA: TGTGCCAGCAATGATGACACGGAAGACACTGAAGCTTTCTTT
CDR3 protein: CASNDDTEDTEAFF
clone size: few
J gene: TRBJ1-1
D gene: -
V gene: TRBV28

CDR3 DNA: TGTGCTAGCAGCTTAGATGGGGGTTCCTACGAGCAGTACTTC
CDR3 protein: CASSLDGGSYEQYF
clone size: -
J gene: TRBJ2-7
D gene: -
V gene: TRBV7-7

CDR3 DNA: TGTGCCAGCAGTCAACGGGAAATCTCAGATACGCAGTATTTT
CDR3 protein: CASSQREISDTQYF
clone size: -
J gene: TRBJ2-3
D gene: -
V gene: TRBV6-5

CDR3 DNA: TGTGCCAGCAGTTTAGGACAGGGGGCTGCCTACGAGCAGTACTTC
CDR3 protein: CASSLGQGAAYEQYF
clone size: -
J gene: TRBJ2-7
D gene: TRBD1
V gene: TRBV27

CDR3 DNA: TGTGCCAGTAGTCCCGTCCATGAACCGGGAGACAAGGTGACCCAGTACTTC
CDR3 protein: CASSPVHEPGDKVTQYF
clone size: -
J gene: TRBJ2-5
D gene: -
V gene: TRBV19

CDR3 DNA: TGCGCCAGCAGCCAAGATGGATCGGTTCAAGGAGAGCAGTTCTTC
CDR3 protein: CASSQDGSVQGEQFF
clone size: -
J gene: TRBJ2-1
D gene: -
V gene: TRBV4-3

CDR3 DNA: TGTGCCAGCAGTTTAACCGGGACAGGGATCTACGAGCAGTACTTC
CDR3 protein: CASSLTGTGIYEQYF
clone size: -
J gene: TRBJ2-7
D gene: TRBD1
V gene: TRBV27

CDR3 DNA: TGTGCCAGCAGTCACCAAGAGACCCAGTACTTC
CDR3 protein: CASSHQETQYF
clone size: -
J gene: TRBJ2-5
D gene: -
V gene: TRBV27

CDR3 DNA: TGCAGCGTTGAAGATCTGGGACATAGTTACGAGCAGTACTTC
CDR3 protein: CSVEDLGHSYEQYF
clone size: -
J gene: TRBJ2-7
D gene: -
V gene: TRBV29-1

CDR3 DNA: TGTGCCAGCGCTTGGGGTCCTCAGCCCCAGCATTTT
CDR3 protein: CASAWGPQPQHF
clone size: few
J gene: TRBJ1-5
D gene: -
V gene: TRBV6-6

CDR3 DNA: TGTGCCAGCAGCGACATGACGGGGGAGCTGTTTTTT
CDR3 protein: CASSDMTGELFF
clone size: -
J gene: TRBJ2-2
D gene: -
V gene: TRBV6-6

CDR3 DNA: TGTGCCAGCAGCACGGGACAGGCTAACGACGAGCAGTACTTC
CDR3 protein: CASSTGQANDEQYF
clone size: -
J gene: TRBJ2-7
D gene: TRBD1
V gene: TRBV13

CDR3 DNA: TGTGCCAGCAGTGACCACAGCGGGGGGGACACCGGGGAGCTGTTTTTT
CDR3 protein: CASSDHSGGDTGELFF
clone size: -
J gene: TRBJ2-2
D gene: TRBD2
V gene: TRBV6-4